This T cell receptor beta chain was recovered during a study of cytomegalovirus exposure and HLA in healthy donors. Overall study findings and caveats: Most TCR sequences showed up rarely, but some public TCRs showed up in many donors. Immune exposure data for these donors was limited to CMV serostatus.

PCR amplification relied on 60 Vbeta primers (plus 13 Jbeta primers). Profiled with immunoSEQ multiplex PCR; TCRdb holds only in-frame clones, not every one. The table records about 120,000 clones, approximately 80% of them present only once. The germline V gene has CDR1 SGHNT and CDR2 YYREEE (reference sequence). This CDR3 is 15 amino acids long. V lost 0 bases and J 3 bases, leaving 11 bases between the germline ends. The donors gave bone marrow, and they were healthy. In the case of this clone: The antigen is undetermined.

Material for sequencing was PBMCs. The chain uses TRBV5-4 and TRBJ2-3; D uncertain. The source is a male donor in good health and CMV-seropositive. The CDR3 region is CASSLVRGATDTQYF. CDR3 in DNA: TGTGCCAGCAGCTTGGTTCGAGGTGCAACAGATACGCAGTATTTT.